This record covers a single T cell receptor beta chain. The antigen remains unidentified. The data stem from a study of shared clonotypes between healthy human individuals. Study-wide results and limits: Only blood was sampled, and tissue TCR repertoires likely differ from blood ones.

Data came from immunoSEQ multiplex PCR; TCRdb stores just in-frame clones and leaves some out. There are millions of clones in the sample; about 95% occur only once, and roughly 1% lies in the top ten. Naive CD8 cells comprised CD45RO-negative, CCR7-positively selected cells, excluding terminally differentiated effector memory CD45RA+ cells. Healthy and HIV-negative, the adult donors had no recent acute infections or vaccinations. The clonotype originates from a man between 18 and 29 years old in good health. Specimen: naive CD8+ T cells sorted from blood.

CDR3 region: CAWSRMNSPLHF. The CDR3 nucleotides read TGTGCCTGGTCACGAATGAATTCACCCCTCCACTTT. This sequence joins TRBV30 and TRBJ1-6; D unresolved. Trimming left V 5 bases short and J 7 bases short, with 9 bases between. The CDR3 covers 12 residues. The germline gives CDR1 GTSNPN, CDR2 SVGIG (reference sequence).